The 9 T cell receptor beta chains below come from one sample, sequenced in a study of cytomegalovirus exposure and HLA in healthy donors. It was with 60 Vbeta and 13 Jbeta primers that the PCR ran. The repertoire was sequenced with immunoSEQ multiplex PCR; TCRdb's copy has only in-frame clones and lacks some. This sample has about 130,000 clones; 80% occur once, and the top ten carry about 2.2%. The material sequenced was PBMCs. These receptors were obtained from a man aged 25 to 45 in good health and CMV-seronegative.

The V and J genes are TRBV29-1 and TRBJ2-1; a possible D gene is TRBD2 (5 bases). The CDR3 has 13 amino acids. Between the trimmed V and J ends, which lost 7 bases and 8 bases, there was a span of 18 bases. Germline V gene data show CDR1 as SQVTM and CDR2 as ANQGSEA. CDR3 sequence reads: CSARRPRSDEQFF. In nucleotides, the CDR3 is TGCAGCGCCCGGAGGCCTCGGTCCGATGAGCAGTTCTTC.

The rearrangement uses TRBV6-1 and TRBJ1-4, with no clear D. The germline V gene has CDR1 MNHNS and CDR2 SASEGT. Trimming left V 0 bases short and J 4 bases short, with 6 bases between. The CDR3 extends over 14 amino acids. As DNA, the CDR3 is TGTGCCAGCAGTGAAGCCTCCTTTAATGAAAAACTGTTTTTT. Protein: CASSEASFNEKLFF.

This clone was counted once. The chain couples TRBV11-2 to TRBJ2-6, with D perhaps matching TRBD2 (5 bases). Germline V CDR1 and CDR2: SGHAT, FQNNGV. Trimming removed 1 base from V and 3 bases from J, with 16 bases in between. The CDR3 spans 18 residues. CDR3 sequence: CASSLGGVGELGANVLTF. The CDR3 DNA follows: TGTGCCAGCAGCTTAGGCGGTGTCGGGGAACTTGGGGCCAACGTCCTGACTTTC.

V usage is TRBV21-1 and J usage is TRBJ2-6; the table assigns TRBD1, which was not confirmed against the DNA. TRBV21-1 is a pseudogene segment. This CDR3 is 17 amino acids long. CDR3 loop: CASRSQGTSSGANVLTF. The DNA for the CDR3 is TGTGCCAGCAGGTCACAGGGCACTAGCTCTGGGGCCAACGTCCTGACTTTC.

The chain recombines TRBV4-1 with TRBJ2-1, with D tentatively TRBD1 (6 bases). Germline V gene lookup returns CDR1 MGHRA and CDR2 YSYEKL. The ends were cut back, 3 bases at V and 9 bases at J, with 12 bases in the middle. CDR3 size: 13 residues. In DNA form, the CDR3 reads TGCGCCAGCAGCCATTCAACAGGGCCTGAGCAGTTCTTC. Its translation is CASSHSTGPEQFF.

The CDR3 is CASSPEGFGDSRDTEAFF. For the CDR3, the DNA is TGTGCCAGCAGCCCAGAGGGTTTCGGGGACTCGCGGGACACTGAAGCTTTCTTT. The chain carries TRBV5-8 and TRBJ1-1; a possible D gene is TRBD1 (5 bases). Germline V CDR1 and CDR2: SGHTS, YDEGEE. V shed 4 bases and J shed 3 bases, with 25 bases lying between them. The CDR3 length is 18 residues.

The chain employs TRBV11-2 and TRBJ2-4; TRBD1 is a possible D gene (8 bases). The CDR3 has 15 amino acids. Germline assignment: CDR1 SGHAT and CDR2 FQNNGV. Trimming removed 5 bases from V and 8 bases from J, with 19 bases in between. CDR3 bases: TGTGCCAGCAGCCACCCACAGGGGGGAGGGGACATTCAGTACTTC. This codes for CASSHPQGGGDIQYF.

V and J are TRBV9 and TRBJ2-3, with 16 bases fitting TRBD2. CDR1 and CDR2 from the germline V gene are SGDLS and YYNGEE. CDR3 size: 17 residues. With 3 bases clipped from V and 5 bases from J, the junction kept 6 bases outside the gene matches. The CDR3 DNA follows: TGTGCCAGCAGCGGGGGGACTAGCGGGAGGGCCATAGATACGCAGTATTTT. Amino acid sequence: CASSGGTSGRAIDTQYF.

The CDR3 DNA sequence: TGTGCCTGGAGTTTGACTCCCGCGGAGCAGTTCTTC. This sequence encodes CAWSLTPAEQFF. The chain links TRBV30 to TRBJ2-1; no clear D. The CDR3 consists of 12 residues. Germline V gives CDR1 GTSNPN, CDR2 SVGIG (reference sequence). V lost 2 bases and J 10 bases, leaving 12 bases between the germline ends.